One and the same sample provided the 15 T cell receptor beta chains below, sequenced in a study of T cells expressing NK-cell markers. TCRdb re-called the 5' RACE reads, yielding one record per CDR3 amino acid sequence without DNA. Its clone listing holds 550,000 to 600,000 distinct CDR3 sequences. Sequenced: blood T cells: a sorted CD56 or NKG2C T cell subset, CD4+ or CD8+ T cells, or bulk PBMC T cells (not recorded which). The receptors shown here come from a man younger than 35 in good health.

CDR3 sequence: CASSIQSTGEKLFF. The V gene is TRBV19, the J gene TRBJ1-4. Germline CDR1 reads LNHDA; CDR2 reads SQIVND (reference sequence). The CDR3 length is 14 residues.

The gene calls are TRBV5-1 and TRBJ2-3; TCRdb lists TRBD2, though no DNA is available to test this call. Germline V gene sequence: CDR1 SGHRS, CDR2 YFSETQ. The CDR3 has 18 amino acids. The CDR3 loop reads CASSSGLAGLGGGDTQYF.

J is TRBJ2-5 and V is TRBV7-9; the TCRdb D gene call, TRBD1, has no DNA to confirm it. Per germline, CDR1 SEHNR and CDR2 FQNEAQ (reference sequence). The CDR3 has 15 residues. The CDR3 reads CAGSGIQSRQETQYF.

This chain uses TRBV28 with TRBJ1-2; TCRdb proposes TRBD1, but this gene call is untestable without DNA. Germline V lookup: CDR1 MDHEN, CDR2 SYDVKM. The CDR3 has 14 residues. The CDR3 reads CASSGPGDHYGYTF.

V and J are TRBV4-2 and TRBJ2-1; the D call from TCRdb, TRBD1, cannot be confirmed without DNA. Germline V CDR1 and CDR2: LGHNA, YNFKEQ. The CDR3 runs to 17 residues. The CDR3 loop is CASSQDSSDRVYNEQFF.

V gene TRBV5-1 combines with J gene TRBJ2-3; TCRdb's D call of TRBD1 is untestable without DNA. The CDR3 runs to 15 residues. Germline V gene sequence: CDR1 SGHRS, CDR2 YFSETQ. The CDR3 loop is CASSVVGQGVDTQYF.

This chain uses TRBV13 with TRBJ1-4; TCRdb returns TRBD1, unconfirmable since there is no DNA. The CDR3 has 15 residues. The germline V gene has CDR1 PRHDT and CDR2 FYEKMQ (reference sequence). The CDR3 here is CASSLQGVANEKLFF.

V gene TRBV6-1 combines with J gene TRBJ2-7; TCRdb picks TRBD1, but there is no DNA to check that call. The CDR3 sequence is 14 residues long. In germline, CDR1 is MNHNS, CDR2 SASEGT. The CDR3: CASRSRDTGHEQYF.

CDR3 protein: CASSYGQTEQYF. V and J are TRBV6-2 or TRBV6-3 and TRBJ2-7. Per germline, CDR1 MNHEY and CDR2 SVGEGT. The CDR3 consists of 12 residues.

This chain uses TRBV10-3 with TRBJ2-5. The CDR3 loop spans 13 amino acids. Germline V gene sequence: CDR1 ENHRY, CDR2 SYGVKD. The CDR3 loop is CAISEPRSYTQYF.

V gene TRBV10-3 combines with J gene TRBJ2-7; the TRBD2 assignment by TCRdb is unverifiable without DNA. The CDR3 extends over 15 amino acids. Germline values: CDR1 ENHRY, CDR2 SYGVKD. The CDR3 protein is CAISNLGREATEQYF.

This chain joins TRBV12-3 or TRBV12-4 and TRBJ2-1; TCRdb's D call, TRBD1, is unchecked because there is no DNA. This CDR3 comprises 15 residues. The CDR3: CASSQDRGMYNEQFF.

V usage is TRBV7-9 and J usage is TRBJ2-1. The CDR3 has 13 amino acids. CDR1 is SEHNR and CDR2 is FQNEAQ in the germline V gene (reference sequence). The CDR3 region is CASSLQDIGEQFF.

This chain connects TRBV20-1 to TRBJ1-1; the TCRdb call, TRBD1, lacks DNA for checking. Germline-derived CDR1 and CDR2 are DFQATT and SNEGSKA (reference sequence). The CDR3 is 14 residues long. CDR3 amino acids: CSARYGGRNTEAFF.

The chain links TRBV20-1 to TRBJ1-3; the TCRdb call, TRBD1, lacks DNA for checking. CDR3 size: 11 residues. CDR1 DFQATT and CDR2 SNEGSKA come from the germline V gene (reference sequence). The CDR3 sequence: CSARSGDTIYF.